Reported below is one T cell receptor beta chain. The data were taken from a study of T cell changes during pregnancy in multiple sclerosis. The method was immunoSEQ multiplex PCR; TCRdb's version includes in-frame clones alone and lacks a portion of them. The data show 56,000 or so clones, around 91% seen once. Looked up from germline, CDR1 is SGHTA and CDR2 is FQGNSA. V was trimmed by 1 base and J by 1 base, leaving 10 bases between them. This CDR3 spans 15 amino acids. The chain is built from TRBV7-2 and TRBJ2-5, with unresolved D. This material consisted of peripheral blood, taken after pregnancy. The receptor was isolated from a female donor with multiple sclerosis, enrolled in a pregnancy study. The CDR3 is CASSLGVPSQETQYF. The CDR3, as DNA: TGTGCCAGCAGCTTAGGAGTCCCGAGCCAAGAGACCCAGTACTTC. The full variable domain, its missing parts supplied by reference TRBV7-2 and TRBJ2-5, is GAGVSQSPSNKVTEKGKDVELRCDPISGHTALYWYRQSLGQGLEFLIYFQGNSAPDKSGLPSDRFSAERTGGSVSTLTIQRTQQEDSAVYLCASSLGVPSQETQYFGPGTRLLVL.